A single sample gave rise to the 22 T cell receptor beta chains below, sequenced in a study of T cell responses to AZD1222 COVID-19 vaccine. Clones were sequenced by immunoSEQ multiplex PCR, and TCRdb holds only the in-frame ones, with some missing. The sample yields roughly 150,000 clones, 90% seen once. The sample was peripheral blood, taken on day 0 of AZD1222 vaccination. These receptors were taken from an adult in good health.

The chain joins TRBV20-1 to TRBJ2-2; 10 bases map to TRBD2. This CDR3 is 14 amino acids long. V gave up 3 bases and J gave up 4 bases; unmatched junction bases: 2. CDR1 and CDR2 (germline): DFQATT, SNEGSKA (reference sequence). CDR3 DNA: TGCAGTGCTAGTTGGACTAGCGGCACCGGGGAGCTGTTTTTT. Translated, it gives CSASWTSGTGELFF.

This clone was counted once. This sequence joins TRBV15 and TRBJ2-7; 9 bases map to TRBD1. This CDR3 is 14 amino acids long. The germline CDR1 and CDR2 sequences are LNHNV and YYDKDF (reference sequence). With 5 bases clipped from V and 5 bases from J, the junction kept 7 bases outside the gene matches. CDR3 in DNA: TGTGCCACCAGCCCGCGGGACAGGGAAGACGAGCAGTACTTC. It codes for CATSPRDREDEQYF. Complete variable domain (other parts from reference TRBV15 and TRBJ2-7): DAMVIQNPRYQVTQFGKPVTLSCSQTLNHNVMYWYQQKSSQAPKLLFHYYDKDFNNEADTPDNFQSRRPNTSFCFLDIRSPGLGDTAMYLCATSPRDREDEQYFGPGTRLTVT.

The gene calls are TRBV27 and TRBJ2-5, with D uncertain. The CDR3 spans 12 residues. CDR1 and CDR2 (germline): MNHEY, SMNVEV (reference sequence). V lost 3 bases to trimming and J lost 2 bases, with 4 bases between them. CDR3 in DNA: TGTGCCAGCAGTTTCCTTCAAGAGACCCAGTACTTC. It yields the protein CASSFLQETQYF.

The rearrangement uses TRBV9 and TRBJ2-6, with D unresolved. There are 16 residues in the CDR3. The V end lost 0 bases, the J end lost 0 bases, and 7 bases lay between the germline ends. CDR1 is SGDLS, CDR2 YYNGEE, per germline. CDR3 DNA sequence: TGTGCCAGCAGCGTAGGGGGAAACTCTGGGGCCAACGTCCTGACTTTC. Amino acids: CASSVGGNSGANVLTF.

V usage is TRBV28 and J usage is TRBJ2-4, with 10 bases matching TRBD1. CDR3 length: 15 amino acids. Germline CDR1 is MDHEN and CDR2 is SYDVKM. V shed 10 bases and J 0 bases; nucleotides not matched to a gene: 6. The CDR3 DNA reads TGTGCCACCAAGGGACAGGGGTTAGCCAAAAACATTCAGTACTTC. Translating gives CATKGQGLAKNIQYF.

The J gene is TRBJ1-1, the V gene TRBV9, with 7 bases matching TRBD1. The germline V gene has CDR1 SGDLS and CDR2 YYNGEE. The CDR3 consists of 14 residues. Trimming at V came to 4 bases and at J to 0 bases, leaving 3 bases not matched to a gene. DNA for the CDR3: TGTGCCAGCAGCCCGGGACAGATGAACACTGAAGCTTTCTTT. It specifies CASSPGQMNTEAFF.

The chain uses TRBV6-5 and TRBJ1-6, with 8 bases fitting TRBD1. This CDR3 spans 14 amino acids. From germline, CDR1 is MNHEY and CDR2 SVGAGI. The trim removed 4 bases at V and 9 bases at J, leaving 5 bases unmatched. The CDR3 region is CASSLGQGLSPLHF. The CDR3 DNA follows: TGTGCCAGCAGTTTAGGACAGGGCCTTTCACCCCTCCACTTT.

V and J are TRBV7-2 and TRBJ2-4; no reliable D call. The CDR3 consists of 15 residues. Germline V gives CDR1 SGHTA, CDR2 FQGNSA. Between the trimmed V and J ends, which lost 5 bases and 9 bases, there was a span of 20 bases. In DNA, the CDR3 is TGTGCCAGCAGCGAATCCGCCGGATCTAATGGCATTCAGTACTTC. The encoded protein is CASSESAGSNGIQYF.

This clone was seen just once. The chain recombines TRBV3-1 (or the pseudogene TRBV3-2) with TRBJ2-5; TRBD1 might be the D (6 bases). The V end lost 2 bases, the J end lost 5 bases, and 15 bases lay between the germline ends. The CDR3 has 15 residues. CDR1 and CDR2 from the germline V gene are LGHDT and YNNKEL (reference sequence). CDR3 in amino acids: CASSQIPGHWETQYF. In nucleotides, the CDR3 is TGTGCCAGCAGCCAAATTCCGGGACACTGGGAGACCCAGTACTTC.

This rearrangement joins TRBV7-3 to TRBJ1-1; D not certain. This CDR3 is 13 amino acids long. Germline loops: CDR1 SGHTA, CDR2 FQGTGA. The ends were cut back, 2 bases at V and 4 bases at J, with 8 bases in the middle. DNA for the CDR3: TGTGCCAGCAGCTTATCCAGGAGCACTGAAGCTTTCTTT. This translates into CASSLSRSTEAFF.

The chain is built from TRBV9 and TRBJ2-2; D ambiguous. The V gene lost 2 bases and the J gene lost 7 bases, with 9 bases spanning the gap. Germline CDR1 is SGDLS and CDR2 is YYNGEE. The CDR3 length is 13 residues. CDR3 residues: CASSVLGGGELFF. CDR3 coding DNA: TGTGCCAGCAGCGTCTTGGGTGGCGGGGAGCTGTTTTTT.

The chain recombines TRBV2 with TRBJ2-5; 7 bases line up with TRBD1. This CDR3 is built from 13 residues. Germline V lookup: CDR1 SNHLY, CDR2 FYNNEI. Trimming at V came to 6 bases and at J to 3 bases, leaving 4 bases not matched to a gene. The CDR3 DNA follows: TGTGCCAGCAGCCGGGACAGAAAAGAGACCCAGTACTTC. Translation: CASSRDRKETQYF.

The V and J genes are TRBV9 and TRBJ1-3; D gene unclear. Germline lookup yields CDR1 SGDLS and CDR2 YYNGEE. V was pared by 0 bases and J by 4 bases, with 8 bases between. This CDR3 comprises 14 residues. CDR3 sequence: CASSVEGRGNTIYF. The DNA of the CDR3 is TGTGCCAGCAGCGTAGAGGGTAGAGGAAACACCATATATTTT.

This chain links TRBV12-3 or TRBV12-4 with TRBJ2-5; 8 bases line up with TRBD1. The CDR3 consists of 13 residues. J gave up 5 bases and V 4 bases, and 3 bases lay outside the gene matches. CDR3 sequence reads: CASSSDRAETQYF. In nucleotides, the CDR3 is TGTGCCAGCAGTTCGGACAGGGCGGAGACCCAGTACTTC.

Turning to this clone: At the DNA level, this CDR3 is encoded by other sequences in the same sample as well. For the CDR3, the DNA is TGTGCCAGCAGTTTGGGACAGGGCGTTCAGCCCCAGCATTTT. Residues: CASSLGQGVQPQHF. V gene TRBV28 combines with J gene TRBJ1-5; 9 bases agree with TRBD1. The CDR3 runs to 14 residues. With V trimmed by 3 bases and J by 6 bases, 3 bases remained unmatched. Germline V lookup: CDR1 MDHEN, CDR2 SYDVKM.

The CDR3 region is CASISSGRAPGELFF. The CDR3 nucleotides are TGTGCCAGTATTTCGAGCGGGAGGGCCCCCGGGGAGCTGTTTTTT. V gene TRBV19 combines with J gene TRBJ2-2, with 10 bases fitting TRBD2. Germline lookup yields CDR1 LNHDA and CDR2 SQIVND (reference sequence). With V trimmed by 7 bases and J by 6 bases, 8 bases remained unmatched. This CDR3 comprises 15 residues.

J is TRBJ2-3 and V is TRBV24-1; no clear D gene. The V end lost 4 bases, the J end lost 2 bases, and 12 bases lay between the germline ends. The CDR3 length is 15 residues. The V gene's germline CDR1 is KGHDR and CDR2 SFDVKD. CDR3 in amino acids: CATSDLSGDTDTQYF. In DNA, the CDR3 is TGTGCCACCAGTGACCTATCAGGTGACACAGATACGCAGTATTTT.

The gene calls are TRBV24-1 and TRBJ2-2, with D possibly being TRBD1 or TRBD2 (5 bases each). The germline gives CDR1 KGHDR, CDR2 SFDVKD. The CDR3 is 14 amino acids. Trimming took 7 bases from V and 3 from J, leaving 11 bases between them. CDR3 protein: CATRGERHTGELFF. The CDR3 DNA follows: TGTGCCACCAGGGGGGAGCGGCACACCGGGGAGCTGTTTTTT.

V gene TRBV2 combines with J gene TRBJ2-1; 9 bases are a match to TRBD1. Germline trimming cut 1 base from V and 2 bases from J; bases unmatched to any gene: 0. The CDR3 is made up of 15 amino acids. CDR1 SNHLY and CDR2 FYNNEI come from the germline V gene. In DNA form, the CDR3 reads TGTGCCAGCAGTGAAGGGACAGGGGCCTACAATGAGCAGTTCTTC. It is translated as CASSEGTGAYNEQFF.

V and J are TRBV4-2 and TRBJ2-7; D unclear. This CDR3 spans 14 amino acids. Germline V CDR1 and CDR2: LGHNA, YNFKEQ. Trimming took 4 bases from V and 0 from J, leaving 10 bases between them. The CDR3 DNA follows: TGTGCCAGCAGCCTGGACCGGAGCTCCTACGAGCAGTACTTC. Amino acid sequence: CASSLDRSSYEQYF.

This clone was picked up one time. The gene calls are TRBV25-1 and TRBJ1-2; D gene uncertain. Germline V CDR1 and CDR2: MGHDK, SYGVNS. With 2 bases removed from V and 4 bases from J, the gap between germline ends came to 11 bases. The CDR3 has 14 amino acids. In DNA, the CDR3 is TGTGCCAGCAGTGAACCCACAGACCTCTATGGCTACACCTTC. This gives the protein CASSEPTDLYGYTF.

The rearrangement joins TRBV15 to TRBJ2-7; D possibly corresponds to TRBD1 (5 bases). Trimming took 0 bases from V and 6 from J, leaving 15 bases between them. The CDR3 loop spans 15 amino acids. The germline CDR1 and CDR2 sequences are LNHNV and YYDKDF (reference sequence). The CDR3 DNA is TGTGCCACCAGCAGAGATTGGGGCAGGGTCGGCGAGCAGTACTTC. Amino acids: CATSRDWGRVGEQYF.